These 17 T cell receptor beta chains came from one sample sequenced in a study of T cell responses to AZD1222 COVID-19 vaccine. Profiled with immunoSEQ multiplex PCR; TCRdb holds only in-frame clones, not every one. The sample includes over 100,000 clones, roughly 87% of them seen just once. Material: peripheral blood, obtained on day 0 of MenACWY control vaccination. The receptor source for this set is an adult in good health.

This chain joins TRBV2 and TRBJ2-3, with 7 bases that match TRBD2. The CDR3 runs to 13 residues. J was trimmed by 2 bases and V by 6 bases; bases with no gene match: 2. Germline V CDR1 and CDR2: SNHLY, FYNNEI. The CDR3 DNA is TGTGCCAGCAGCGGGGACTACACAGATACGCAGTATTTT. Translation: CASSGDYTDTQYF.

The sample holds one count of this clone. The rearrangement links TRBV6-1 to TRBJ2-7; D gene ambiguous. Germline values: CDR1 MNHNS, CDR2 SASEGT. CDR3 length equals 15 residues. Trimming shortened V by 2 bases and J by 3 bases, and 14 bases separated the two germline ends. The DNA for the CDR3 is TGTGCCAGCAGTGAATATGAATTCCCCGACTACGAGCAGTACTTC. This sequence encodes CASSEYEFPDYEQYF.

The chain recombines TRBV30 with TRBJ1-4; D is uncertain. Germline CDR1 GTSNPN, CDR2 SVGIG (reference sequence). This CDR3 comprises 13 residues. The V end lost 1 base, the J end lost 5 bases, and 8 bases lay between the germline ends. The CDR3 sequence is CAWSEWANEKLFF. The DNA of the CDR3 is TGTGCCTGGAGTGAATGGGCAAATGAAAAACTGTTTTTT.

DNA for the CDR3: TGTGCCAGCAGCTTAGAGGGGACAGATACGCAGTATTTT. This translates into CASSLEGTDTQYF. V and J are TRBV11-3 and TRBJ2-3, with D uncertain. CDR1 SGHNT and CDR2 YENEEA come from the germline V gene. The CDR3 contains 13 residues. The V gene lost 0 bases and the J gene lost 3 bases, with 4 bases spanning the gap.

This chain uses TRBV19 with TRBJ1-5, with a weak D call TRBD1 (5 bases). The CDR3 runs 15 residues. V was clipped by 6 bases and J by 7 bases, with 19 bases between them. Germline V gene sequence: CDR1 LNHDA, CDR2 SQIVND (reference sequence). CDR3 coding DNA: TGTGCCAGTAGCCCCGTAGTTGGGGCCGGGCAGCCCCAGCATTTT. Amino acids: CASSPVVGAGQPQHF.

The V call is TRBV7-2, the J call TRBJ1-6; a weak D match, TRBD1 (5 bases). With 4 bases removed from V and 11 bases from J, the gap between germline ends came to 21 bases. Per the germline V gene, CDR1 is SGHTA and CDR2 is FQGNSA. The CDR3 sequence is 16 residues long. DNA of the CDR3: TGTGCCAGCAGCTCCGGGGGTTATGATTTCGGGGCACCCCTCCACTTT. This sequence encodes CASSSGGYDFGAPLHF.

This sequence joins TRBV7-2 and TRBJ1-2; no definite D call. CDR3 length: 14 amino acids. The germline V and J ends were trimmed by 1 base and 2 bases, with 8 bases remaining between them. Germline V gene lookup returns CDR1 SGHTA and CDR2 FQGNSA. The DNA of the CDR3 is TGTGCCAGCAGCTTAGACAGAGGCAACTATGGCTACACCTTC. Protein product: CASSLDRGNYGYTF.

This rearrangement joins TRBV25-1 to TRBJ1-1; the match to TRBD1 covers 7 bases. Germline V gene data show CDR1 as MGHDK and CDR2 as SYGVNS. This CDR3 contains 14 residues. The V gene end was trimmed by 6 bases and the J gene end by 0 bases; junction bases not matched to a gene: 4. The CDR3 here is CASSLGQMNTEAFF. The CDR3 nucleotides are TGTGCCAGCAGCCTGGGACAGATGAACACTGAAGCTTTCTTT.

This rearrangement joins TRBV6-1 to TRBJ1-4, with D unclear. The CDR3 contains 15 residues. Germline-derived CDR1 and CDR2 are MNHNS and SASEGT. V was clipped by 0 bases and J by 8 bases, with 13 bases between them. In nucleotides, the CDR3 is TGTGCCAGCAGTGAAGCGGCGGGATCATGGGAAAAACTGTTTTTT. Translating it yields CASSEAAGSWEKLFF.

Regarding this clone: The same CDR3 arises from other DNA sequences in this sample as well. The CDR3 loop reads CASSVAGTNSPLHF. DNA of the CDR3: TGTGCCAGCAGCGTAGCCGGGACGAATTCACCCCTCCACTTT. This rearrangement joins TRBV9 to TRBJ1-6; tentative D call: TRBD1 (5 bases). The germline gives CDR1 SGDLS, CDR2 YYNGEE. The CDR3 consists of 14 residues. V was pared by 0 bases and J by 7 bases, with 8 bases between. Full variable domain (outside the CDR3, taken from reference TRBV9 and TRBJ1-6): DSGVTQTPKHLITATGQRVTLRCSPRSGDLSVYWYQQSLDQGLQFLIQYYNGEERAKGNILERFSAQQFPDLHSELNLSSLELGDSALYFCASSVAGTNSPLHFGNGTRLTVT.

The J gene is TRBJ2-2, the V gene TRBV28; TRBD1 is a possible D gene (6 bases). V lost 11 bases to trimming and J lost 6 bases, with 16 bases between them. The CDR3 length is 13 residues. Germline CDR1 is MDHEN and CDR2 is SYDVKM. The chain's CDR3 is CAAPDTGSGELFF. For the CDR3, the DNA is TGTGCCGCCCCTGATACAGGGTCCGGGGAGCTGTTTTTT.

This chain connects TRBV7-9 to TRBJ2-7; D gene unclear. CDR1 SEHNR and CDR2 FQNEAQ come from the germline V gene (reference sequence). The CDR3 is 12 residues long. V lost 0 bases and J 6 bases, leaving 6 bases between the germline ends. The CDR3: CASSLADREQYF. In DNA form, the CDR3 reads TGTGCCAGCAGCTTAGCGGATCGCGAGCAGTACTTC. Together with reference TRBV7-9 and TRBJ2-7, the CDR3 gives the full variable domain: DTGVSQNPRHKITKRGQNVTFRCDPISEHNRLYWYRQTLGQGPEFLTYFQNEAQLEKSRLLSDRFSAERPKGSFSTLEIQRTEQGDSAMYLCASSLADREQYFGPGTRLTVT.

The chain links TRBV7-9 to TRBJ1-1, with D perhaps TRBD1 (6 bases). Trimming removed 5 bases at V and 3 bases at J, with 10 bases between. CDR1 and CDR2 from the germline V gene are SEHNR and FQNEAQ (reference sequence). The CDR3 has 13 amino acids. CDR3 in amino acids: CASSQQGDTEAFF. In nucleotides, the CDR3 is TGTGCCAGCAGCCAACAGGGCGACACTGAAGCTTTCTTT. Filled out from reference TRBV7-9 and TRBJ1-1, the complete variable domain reads DTGVSQNPRHKITKRGQNVTFRCDPISEHNRLYWYRQTLGQGPEFLTYFQNEAQLEKSRLLSDRFSAERPKGSFSTLEIQRTEQGDSAMYLCASSQQGDTEAFFGQGTRLTVV.

The chain has TRBV6-5 and TRBJ2-1; D uncertain. The CDR3 covers 15 residues. Germline lookup yields CDR1 MNHEY and CDR2 SVGAGI. The V gene lost 6 bases and the J gene lost 0 bases, with 12 bases spanning the gap. The DNA of the CDR3 is TGTGCCAGCAGCCCCCGGTTAACCTCCTACAATGAGCAGTTCTTC. This translates into CASSPRLTSYNEQFF.

The V gene is TRBV7-9, the J gene TRBJ1-1; D remains unclear. The CDR3 totals 12 residues. The germline gives CDR1 SEHNR, CDR2 FQNEAQ (reference sequence). Trimming stripped 6 bases from V and 10 bases from J, with 15 bases between. For the CDR3, the DNA is TGTGCCAGCAGTCAGGACCTCGCGGGAGCTTTCTTT. It specifies CASSQDLAGAFF.

This chain joins TRBV30 and TRBJ2-7; D gene uncertain. Trimming left V 3 bases short and J 3 bases short, with 15 bases between. Germline V gene lookup returns CDR1 GTSNPN and CDR2 SVGIG (reference sequence). This CDR3 is built from 14 residues. In DNA, the CDR3 is TGTGCCTGGAGGACGGACGGGTTACACTACGAGCAGTACTTC. It codes for CAWRTDGLHYEQYF.

This chain links TRBV27 with TRBJ1-1, with D possibly being TRBD1 (6 bases). The germline V gene has CDR1 MNHEY and CDR2 SMNVEV (reference sequence). The CDR3 runs 15 residues. V lost 2 bases to trimming and J lost 3 bases, with 13 bases between them. CDR3 DNA: TGTGCCAGCAGTTTAGGGGGGCTAAGGGACACTGAAGCTTTCTTT. Residues: CASSLGGLRDTEAFF.